This entry features one TCR beta chain sequence. Measured with immunoSEQ multiplex PCR; TCRdb has only the in-frame clones, and not every one. The sample contains approximately 60,000 clones, approximately 82% of which appear only once. This entry comes from a study of radiotherapy plus CTLA-4 blockade in lung cancer. Germline assignment: CDR1 LNHNV and CDR2 YYDKDF (reference sequence). The CDR3 totals 19 residues. J was trimmed by 3 bases and V by 3 bases; bases with no gene match: 14. The sample in question was peripheral blood, obtained from a patient treated with radiotherapy plus ipilimumab. The rearrangement links TRBV15 to TRBJ2-3; 11 nucleotides match TRBD2. This TCR came from a human donor with non-small cell lung cancer whose response to radiotherapy plus ipilimumab could not be evaluated. In nucleotides, the CDR3 is TGTGCCACCAGCAGCCTACTATATAGCGGGAGGGCCGAGACAGATACGCAGTATTTT. As protein: CATSSLLYSGRAETDTQYF.